These T cell receptor beta chains were read from a single sample in a study of CD8+ T cells in alopecia areata. Generated by immunoSEQ multiplex PCR, the TCRdb table keeps only in-frame clones and is missing some. Of 100,000 to 150,000 clones in the sample, 30% to 40% were seen once. Sequencing was carried out using CD4+ T cells sorted from blood. All receptors come from a human donor with alopecia areata. Each CDR3 is given with its conserved first and last residue. D genes are given only for firm matches. The size field is filled for only some rows; it gives once, few, many or a size class.

V gene	D gene	J gene	clone size	CDR3 protein	CDR3 DNA
TRBV29-1	-	TRBJ2-5	few	CSVEGTAQETQYF	TGCAGCGTTGAAGGGACCGCACAAGAGACCCAGTACTTC
TRBV6-5	TRBD1	TRBJ2-3	-	CATGQSEVDTQYF	TGTGCCACGGGACAGTCAGAGGTGGATACGCAGTATTTT
TRBV29-1	-	TRBJ2-6	-	CSVARVGGPSGANVLTF	TGCAGCGTTGCGAGGGTTGGGGGGCCCTCTGGGGCCAACGTCCTGACTTTC
TRBV29-1	TRBD1	TRBJ1-2	-	CSVLTGIGYYGYTF	TGCAGCGTTTTGACAGGGATAGGGTACTATGGCTACACCTTC
TRBV29-1	-	TRBJ2-2	-	CSALGTRANTGELFF	TGCAGCGCGCTTGGGACACGCGCGAACACCGGGGAGCTGTTTTTT
TRBV7-3	-	TRBJ2-1	few	CASSLTADTYNEQFF	TGTGCCAGCAGCTTAACGGCCGATACCTACAATGAGCAGTTCTTC
TRBV27	-	TRBJ2-1	-	CASPGTWQFF	TGTGCCAGCCCGGGGACATGGCAGTTCTTC
TRBV7-2	-	TRBJ2-5	few	CASSLADSNQETQYF	TGTGCCAGCAGCTTAGCGGACAGCAACCAAGAGACCCAGTACTTC
TRBV2	TRBD2	TRBJ2-1	-	CARRTSGGKQFF	TGTGCCCGACGGACTAGCGGGGGGAAGCAGTTCTTC
TRBV2	TRBD1	TRBJ1-6	few	CASSDRGRAPLHF	TGTGCCAGCAGTGACAGGGGGCGAGCACCCCTCCACTTT
TRBV15	-	TRBJ2-5	many	CATSTGFETQYF	TGTGCCACCAGCACCGGGTTTGAGACCCAGTACTTC
TRBV7-2	-	TRBJ2-3	-	CASSRYTDTQYF	TGTGCCAGCAGCCGGTACACAGATACGCAGTATTTT
TRBV15	-	TRBJ2-5	few	CATSRDRAGQETQYF	TGTGCCACCAGCAGAGATAGGGCAGGGCAAGAGACCCAGTACTTC
TRBV6-6	-	TRBJ2-3	-	CASRQSDTQYF	TGTGCCAGCAGGCAATCAGATACGCAGTATTTT
TRBV4-1	-	TRBJ2-4	once	CASSQVAAPGGGNIQYF	TGCGCCAGCAGCCAAGTAGCAGCGCCCGGTGGAGGAAACATTCAGTACTTC
TRBV18	-	TRBJ2-3	few	CASSPLQNGDTQYF	TGTGCCAGCTCACCCCTGCAGAACGGAGATACGCAGTATTTT
TRBV27	-	TRBJ2-6	-	CASSHRGGSTGANVLTF	TGTGCCAGCAGCCACCGTGGGGGCAGTACTGGGGCCAACGTCCTGACTTTC
TRBV28	-	TRBJ2-3	-	CASSSPDGFGQYF	TGTGCCAGCAGCTCCCCCGACGGCTTTGGGCAGTATTTT
TRBV7-9	-	TRBJ1-6	few	CASSIRQSHSPLHF	TGTGCCAGCAGCATTCGACAGTCCCATTCACCCCTCCACTTT
TRBV5-1	TRBD2	TRBJ2-1	-	CASSPGTSGSGEQFF	TGCGCCAGCAGCCCGGGGACTAGCGGGAGTGGTGAGCAGTTCTTC
TRBV28	TRBD2	TRBJ2-2	-	CASLSTGGPNTGELFF	TGTGCCAGCCTTTCGACGGGAGGGCCGAACACCGGGGAGCTGTTTTTT
TRBV28	-	TRBJ2-5	-	CASARGRETQYF	TGTGCCAGCGCCAGGGGCAGAGAGACCCAGTACTTC
TRBV4-1	-	TRBJ2-7	-	CASSQAGQTYEQYF	TGCGCCAGCAGCCAAGCGGGGCAGACCTACGAGCAGTACTTC
TRBV4-2	-	TRBJ2-1	few	CASSPPGLDNEQFF	TGTGCCAGCAGCCCGCCGGGACTCGATAATGAGCAGTTCTTC
TRBV25-1	-	TRBJ1-6	-	CASSGNLHSPLHF	TGTGCCAGCAGTGGCAATCTTCATTCACCCCTCCACTTT
TRBV2	TRBD1	TRBJ2-7	few	CASSETGQPPYEQYF	TGTGCCAGCAGTGAGACGGGACAGCCACCCTACGAGCAGTACTTC
TRBV7-3	-	TRBJ2-7	-	CASSSGGEQYF	TGTGCCAGCAGCTCCGGGGGCGAGCAGTACTTC
TRBV29-1	TRBD1	TRBJ1-5	-	CSVKTGTGNQPQHF	TGCAGCGTCAAGACCGGGACAGGTAATCAGCCCCAGCATTTT
TRBV18	-	TRBJ2-5	few	CASSARMGETQYF	TGTGCCAGCTCGGCCCGAATGGGGGAGACCCAGTACTTC
TRBV5-1	-	TRBJ2-1	-	CASSLEGRGGADEQFF	TGCGCCAGCAGCTTGGAGGGCCGCGGTGGGGCAGATGAGCAGTTCTTC
TRBV15	TRBD1	TRBJ1-5	-	CATSSPRDRGFNQPQHF	TGTGCCACCAGCAGCCCCCGGGACAGGGGGTTCAATCAGCCCCAGCATTTT
TRBV29-1	-	TRBJ1-1	-	CSVEGPQNTEAFF	TGCAGCGTCGAGGGGCCCCAGAACACTGAAGCTTTCTTT
TRBV18	-	TRBJ2-7	many	CASSHGGTYEQYF	TGTGCCAGCTCCCACGGAGGAACCTACGAGCAGTACTTC
TRBV29-1	-	TRBJ1-1	-	CSVEGTTEAFF	TGCAGCGTTGAAGGGACAACTGAAGCTTTCTTT
TRBV27	TRBD2	TRBJ2-2	-	CASSSGRVLNTGELFF	TGTGCCAGCAGTTCCGGGAGGGTGCTAAACACCGGGGAGCTGTTTTTT
TRBV6-6	TRBD2	TRBJ2-5	few	CASSFPGGGETQYF	TGTGCCAGCAGTTTTCCGGGCGGGGGAGAGACCCAGTACTTC
TRBV5-1	TRBD2	TRBJ2-7	-	CASSDSGLPSGGEQYF	TGCGCCAGCAGCGACTCGGGACTACCCTCGGGGGGTGAGCAGTACTTC
TRBV7-8	TRBD2	TRBJ2-7	-	CASSLLAGVGQYF	TGTGCCAGCAGCCTATTAGCGGGGGTGGGGCAGTACTTC
TRBV7-2	-	TRBJ2-1	few	CASCNVGAGNEQFF	TGTGCCAGCTGTAATGTCGGGGCCGGGAATGAGCAGTTCTTC
TRBV2	-	TRBJ2-4	-	CASNEGGNIQYF	TGTGCCAGCAACGAGGGGGGGAACATTCAGTACTTC
TRBV29-1	-	TRBJ2-7	few	CSVDPGRGHEQYF	TGCAGCGTTGATCCGGGAAGAGGCCACGAGCAGTACTTC
TRBV29-1	-	TRBJ1-2	few	CSVATDLYGYTF	TGCAGCGTTGCGACAGATCTGTATGGCTACACCTTC
TRBV2	-	TRBJ2-3	-	CASSGIDTQYF	TGTGCCAGCAGTGGAATAGATACGCAGTATTTT
TRBV15	TRBD2	TRBJ2-3	few	CATSPSLAGGQDTQYF	TGTGCCACCAGCCCGTCGCTAGCGGGGGGACAAGATACGCAGTATTTT
TRBV7-8	-	TRBJ1-6	-	CASSFDSTNSPLHF	TGTGCCAGCAGCTTTGACTCCACTAATTCACCCCTCCACTTT
TRBV7-9	TRBD1	TRBJ2-3	once	CASRRDRATDTQYF	TGTGCCAGCAGGCGCGACAGGGCCACAGATACGCAGTATTTT
TRBV7-2	-	TRBJ1-2	-	CASSFTAGNYGYTF	TGTGCCAGCAGCTTCACAGCGGGCAACTATGGCTACACCTTC
TRBV18	-	TRBJ2-1	-	CASSDYNEQFF	TGTGCCAGCTCAGATTACAATGAGCAGTTCTTC
TRBV6-6	TRBD2	TRBJ2-7	-	CASSYVRGAEQYF	TGTGCCAGCAGTTACGTGCGGGGGGCCGAGCAGTACTTC
TRBV11-2	-	TRBJ2-5	-	CASSPGLRSSETQYF	TGTGCCAGCAGCCCTGGACTGCGAAGTTCAGAGACCCAGTACTTC
TRBV29-1	TRBD2	TRBJ2-1	few	CSVKKGGLAGINEQFF	TGCAGCGTTAAGAAGGGAGGGCTAGCGGGGATAAATGAGCAGTTCTTC
TRBV30	TRBD2	TRBJ2-1	-	CAWTLTSGFYNEQFF	TGTGCCTGGACCCTGACTAGCGGGTTCTACAATGAGCAGTTCTTC
TRBV28	TRBD2	TRBJ2-7	-	CASSFIAGGPYEQYF	TGTGCCAGCAGTTTCATAGCGGGAGGGCCCTACGAGCAGTACTTC
TRBV18	-	TRBJ2-7	-	CASSPPGLPPYEQYF	TGTGCCAGCTCACCCCCGGGACTGCCACCGTACGAGCAGTACTTC
TRBV7-2	TRBD2	TRBJ2-7	-	CASSSSAGGPHEQYF	TGTGCCAGCAGCTCCTCCGCGGGAGGGCCCCACGAGCAGTACTTC